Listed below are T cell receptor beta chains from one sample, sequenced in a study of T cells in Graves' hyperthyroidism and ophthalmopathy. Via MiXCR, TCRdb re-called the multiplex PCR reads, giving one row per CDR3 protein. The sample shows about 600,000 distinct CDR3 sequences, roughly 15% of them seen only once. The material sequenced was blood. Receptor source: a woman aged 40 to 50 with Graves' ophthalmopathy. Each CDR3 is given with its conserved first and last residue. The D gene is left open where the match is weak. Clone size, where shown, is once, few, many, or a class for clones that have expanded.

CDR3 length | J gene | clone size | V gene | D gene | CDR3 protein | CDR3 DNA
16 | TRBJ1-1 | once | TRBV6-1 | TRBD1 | CASILAPGQGDTEAFF | TGTGCCAGCATCCTAGCCCCGGGACAGGGAGACACTGAAGCTTTCTTT
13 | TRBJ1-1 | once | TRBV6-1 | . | CASSEREQAEAFF | TGTGCCAGCAGTGAAAGGGAACAAGCTGAAGCTTTCTTT
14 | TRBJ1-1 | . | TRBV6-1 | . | CASSEGPHRPMAFF | TGTGCCAGCAGTGAAGGACCGCATCGGCCTATGGCTTTCTTT
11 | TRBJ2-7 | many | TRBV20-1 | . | CSARGGYEQYF | TGCAGTGCCCGTGGGGGCTACGAGCAGTACTTC
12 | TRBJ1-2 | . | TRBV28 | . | CASSTNLYGYTF | TGTGCCAGCAGTACAAACCTATATGGCTACACCTTC
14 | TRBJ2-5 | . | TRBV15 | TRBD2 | CATSNGLAMQTQYF | TGTGCCACCAGCAACGGACTAGCCATGCAGACCCAGTACTTC
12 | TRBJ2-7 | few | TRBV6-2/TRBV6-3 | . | CASSSRSGEQYF | TGTGCCAGCAGTAGTCGTAGTGGGGAGCAGTACTTC
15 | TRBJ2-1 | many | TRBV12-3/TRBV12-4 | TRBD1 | CASSLRTGGGNEQFF | TGTGCCAGCAGTCTTAGGACAGGGGGCGGGAATGAGCAGTTCTTC
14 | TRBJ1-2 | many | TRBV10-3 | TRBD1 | CAISDPGQSYGYTF | TGTGCCATCAGTGACCCGGGACAGAGCTATGGCTACACCTTC
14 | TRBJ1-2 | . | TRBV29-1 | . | CSAAGAGGDYGYTF | TGCAGCGCCGCAGGGGCGGGGGGCGACTATGGCTACACCTTC
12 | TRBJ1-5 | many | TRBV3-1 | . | CASSQDREPQHF | TGTGCCAGCAGCCAAGACCGGGAGCCCCAGCATTTT
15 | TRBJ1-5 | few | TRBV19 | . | CASSIEAYSNQPQHF | TGTGCCAGTAGTATAGAGGCATATAGCAATCAGCCCCAGCATTTT
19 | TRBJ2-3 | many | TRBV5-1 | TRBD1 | CASSSPRDRGSGGTDTQYF | TGCGCCAGCAGCTCGCCCAGGGACAGAGGAAGTGGGGGCACAGATACGCAGTATTTT
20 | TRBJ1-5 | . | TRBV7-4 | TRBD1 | CASSLLRVPGQGAAGQPQHF | TGTGCCAGCAGCTTACTAAGGGTCCCGGGACAGGGGGCGGCAGGTCAGCCCCAGCATTTT
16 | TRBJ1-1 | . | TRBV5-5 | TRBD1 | CASSRLGGQGATEAFF | TGTGCCAGCAGCCGCCTGGGAGGACAGGGGGCAACTGAAGCTTTCTTT
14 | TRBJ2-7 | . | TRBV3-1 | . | CASSDLSGRGEQYF | TGTGCCAGCAGCGACTTGTCCGGGAGAGGCGAGCAGTACTTC
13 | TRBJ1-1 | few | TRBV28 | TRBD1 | CASSLWREGGRLF | TGTGCCAGCAGTTTATGGCGGGAAGGGGGCCGACTCTTT
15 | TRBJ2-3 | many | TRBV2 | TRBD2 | CASKEGSGRVDTQYF | TGTGCCAGCAAGGAAGGTAGCGGGAGAGTGGATACGCAGTATTTT
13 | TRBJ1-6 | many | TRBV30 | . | CAWRPDSNSPLHF | TGTGCCTGGAGACCCGACAGCAATTCACCCCTCCACTTT
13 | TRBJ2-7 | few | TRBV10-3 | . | CAIGDLLPYEQYF | TGTGCCATCGGAGATCTTCTCCCCTACGAGCAGTACTTC
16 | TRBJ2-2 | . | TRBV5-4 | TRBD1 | CASSLARGQSTGELFF | TGTGCCAGCAGCTTGGCCAGGGGGCAAAGCACCGGGGAGCTGTTTTTT
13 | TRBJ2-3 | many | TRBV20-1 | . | CSAEWGGADTQYF | TGCAGTGCTGAGTGGGGGGGCGCAGATACGCAGTATTTT
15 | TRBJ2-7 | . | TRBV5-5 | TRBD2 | CASSSLAGGPAEQYF | TGTGCCAGCAGCTCCTTAGCGGGAGGCCCGGCGGAGCAGTACTTC
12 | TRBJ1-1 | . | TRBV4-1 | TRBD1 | CASRSGTAEAFF | TGCGCCAGCAGGTCCGGGACAGCTGAAGCTTTCTTT
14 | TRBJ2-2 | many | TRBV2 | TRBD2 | CASGPGLATGELFF | TGTGCCAGCGGTCCGGGACTAGCCACCGGGGAGCTGTTTTTT
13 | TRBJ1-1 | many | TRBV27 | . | CASSFLRNTEAFF | TGTGCCAGCAGTTTTTTGAGGAACACTGAAGCTTTCTTT
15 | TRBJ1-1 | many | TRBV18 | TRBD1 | CASSPIQGAGTEAFF | TGTGCCAGCTCACCCATACAGGGGGCTGGGACTGAAGCTTTCTTT
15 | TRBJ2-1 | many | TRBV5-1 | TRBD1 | CASSLQGAAYNEQFF | TGCGCCAGCAGCTTACAGGGGGCGGCCTACAATGAGCAGTTCTTC
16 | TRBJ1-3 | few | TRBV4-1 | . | CASSTGTDRTGNTIYF | TGCGCCAGCAGTACCGGGACGGACAGAACTGGAAACACCATATATTTT
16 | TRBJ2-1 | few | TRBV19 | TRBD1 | CASSTETGVGYNEQFF | TGTGCCAGTAGTACAGAAACAGGGGTGGGCTACAATGAGCAGTTCTTC
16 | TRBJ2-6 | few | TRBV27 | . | CASSLLQSSGANVLTF | TGTGCCAGCAGTTTATTACAGAGCTCTGGGGCCAACGTCCTGACTTTC
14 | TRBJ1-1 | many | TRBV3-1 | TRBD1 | CASSQTGQWVPAFF | TGTGCCAGCAGCCAAACGGGACAGTGGGTTCCGGCTTTCTTT
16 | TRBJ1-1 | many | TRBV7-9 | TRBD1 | CASSLSGRGDNTEAFF | TGTGCCAGCAGCTTATCTGGCAGGGGGGATAACACTGAAGCTTTCTTT
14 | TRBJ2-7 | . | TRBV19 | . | CASSQWGPSYEQYF | TGTGCCAGTAGCCAATGGGGGCCGTCCTACGAGCAGTACTTC
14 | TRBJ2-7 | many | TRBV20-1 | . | CSARIGQKPYEQYF | TGCAGTGCTAGGATTGGGCAGAAACCCTACGAGCAGTACTTC
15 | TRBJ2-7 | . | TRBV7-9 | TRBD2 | CASSSTSGALWEQYF | TGTGCCAGCAGCTCTACTAGCGGAGCCCTTTGGGAGCAGTACTTC
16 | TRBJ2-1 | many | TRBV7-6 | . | CASSLLYRSSYNEQFF | TGTGCCAGCAGCTTACTGTATAGGAGCTCCTACAATGAGCAGTTCTTC
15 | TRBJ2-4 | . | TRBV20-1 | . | CSAREGSLAKNIQYF | TGCAGTGCTAGAGAGGGGTCTCTAGCCAAAAACATTCAGTACTTC
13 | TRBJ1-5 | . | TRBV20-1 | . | CSARAGRNQPQHF | TGCAGTGCTAGGGCAGGGAGGAACCAGCCCCAGCATTTT
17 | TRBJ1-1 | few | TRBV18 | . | CASSQQSSRGMNTEAFF | TGTGCCAGCTCTCAACAAAGTTCACGGGGCATGAACACTGAAGCTTTCTTT
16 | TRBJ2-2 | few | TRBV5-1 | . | CASSSYLGGNTGELFF | TGCGCCAGCAGCTCGTACTTAGGGGGGAACACCGGGGAGCTGTTTTTT
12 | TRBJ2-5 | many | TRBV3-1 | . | CASSHNQETQYF | TGTGCCAGCAGCCACAACCAAGAGACCCAGTACTTC
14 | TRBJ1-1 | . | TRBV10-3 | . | CAISEGRGAFEAFF | TGTGCCATCAGTGAAGGACGGGGGGCATTTGAAGCTTTCTTT
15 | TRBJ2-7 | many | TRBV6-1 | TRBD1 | CATRTGAYSSYEQYF | TGTGCCACCCGGACAGGGGCCTATAGCTCCTACGAGCAGTACTTC